The source of this T cell receptor beta chain is a study of Ad26.COV2.S vaccination and SARS-CoV-2 variants. As for the study in general: Dosing was one shot or two shots 56 days apart.

As to this clone: Its specificity is not known.

Findings of the study overall: Vaccine and placebo recipients had comparable breadth of non-spike TCRs. Recipients given vaccine exceeded placebo recipients in spike-specific TCR breadth.

The germline CDR1 and CDR2 sequences are MNHEY and SVGEGT. V lost 5 bases and J lost 5, with 9 bases in between. This CDR3 is built from 12 residues. Repertoires were generated with immunoSEQ multiplex PCR, while TCRdb's copy carries only in-frame clones and drops some. The sample consists of 300,000 to 400,000 clones, around 90% of them appearing once. Treatment indicated: 15 to 20 received Ad26.COV2.S at low or high dose, single or two shots; about 5 received placebo; per-sample allocation not given. Sampling took place 63 days after the first vaccine or placebo injection. The source was peripheral blood, collected in a trial of Ad26.COV2.S vaccine versus placebo. The J gene is TRBJ1-1, the V gene TRBV6-2 or TRBV6-3, with D possibly TRBD1 on 5 matching bases. This TCR was sampled from a person between 18 and 65 years old who received the Ad26.COV2.S COVID-19 vaccine or a placebo. CDR3 bases: TGTGCCAGCAGTGTAAGGGGAACTGAAGCTTTCTTT. It yields the protein CASSVRGTEAFF.